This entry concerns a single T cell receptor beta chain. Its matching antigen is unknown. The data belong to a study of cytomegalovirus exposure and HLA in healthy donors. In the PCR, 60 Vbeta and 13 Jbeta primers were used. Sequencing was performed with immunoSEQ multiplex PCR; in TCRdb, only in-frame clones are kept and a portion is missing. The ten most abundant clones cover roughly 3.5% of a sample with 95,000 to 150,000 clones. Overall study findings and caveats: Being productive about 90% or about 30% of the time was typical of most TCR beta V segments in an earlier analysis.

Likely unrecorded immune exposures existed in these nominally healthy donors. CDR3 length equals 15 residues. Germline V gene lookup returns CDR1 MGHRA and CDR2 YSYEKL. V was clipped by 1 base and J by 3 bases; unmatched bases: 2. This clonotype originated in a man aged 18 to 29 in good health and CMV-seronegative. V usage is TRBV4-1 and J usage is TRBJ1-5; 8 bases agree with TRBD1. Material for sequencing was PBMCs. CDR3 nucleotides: TGCGCCAGCAGCCAAGCGGACAGGGACAATCAGCCCCAGCATTTT. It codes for CASSQADRDNQPQHF.